These 29 T cell receptor beta chains were sequenced from one sample in a study of T cells in Graves' hyperthyroidism and ophthalmopathy. It was RNA transcripts that yielded the amplified TCR beta CDR3 regions. Researchers ran a first-round RT-PCR on the TCR CDR3 using the HTBI primer set. TCRdb analysed the multiplex PCR reads with MiXCR anew, one entry per CDR3 protein. The sample records hundreds of thousands of distinct CDR3 sequences, 11% to 15% being singletons. The source material was blood. Source of these receptors: a woman aged 18-29 years with Graves' hyperthyroidism.

This clonotype was seen at least ten times. The chain is built from TRBV27 and TRBJ1-2, with 10 bases identical to TRBD1. CDR1 and CDR2 (germline): MNHEY, SMNVEV (reference sequence). With 5 bases clipped from V and 3 bases from J, the junction kept 6 bases outside the gene matches. The CDR3 runs 15 residues. The DNA for the CDR3 is TGTGCCAGCAGTCAGACGGGACAGGGGTACTATGGCTACACCTTC. This translates into CASSQTGQGYYGYTF.

The rearrangement joins TRBV19 to TRBJ1-2; D is perhaps TRBD1 (5 bases). The CDR3 covers 15 residues. Germline CDR1 and CDR2: LNHDA and SQIVND (reference sequence). Trimming removed 5 bases from V and 3 bases from J, with 16 bases in between. CDR3 region: CASSPQTGDHYGYTF. The DNA of the CDR3 is TGTGCCAGTAGTCCACAGACTGGGGACCACTATGGCTACACCTTC.

This clonotype was picked up a small number of times. J is TRBJ1-1 and V is TRBV20-1; no firm D call. Trimming removed 1 base at V and 1 base at J, with 13 bases between. The CDR3 extends over 15 amino acids. CDR1 is DFQATT and CDR2 is SNEGSKA in the germline V gene (reference sequence). For the CDR3, the DNA is TGCAGTGCTAGAGTCCCGACGGCGCAGAACACTGAAGCTTTCTTT. Translated: CSARVPTAQNTEAFF.

This clonotype showed up many times. The V and J genes are TRBV11-2 and TRBJ2-5; possible D gene TRBD2, 6 bases. The ends were cut back, 4 bases at V and 5 bases at J, with 14 bases in the middle. The V gene's germline CDR1 is SGHAT and CDR2 FQNNGV. This CDR3 region has 14 residues. The CDR3 spells CASSYAGRRETQYF. In DNA form, the CDR3 reads TGTGCCAGCAGCTACGCAGGGAGGAGGGAGACCCAGTACTTC.

The V call is TRBV6-5, the J call TRBJ2-2, with D perhaps TRBD2 (5 bases). Germline lookup yields CDR1 MNHEY and CDR2 SVGAGI. V was trimmed by 2 bases and J by 1 base, leaving 8 bases between them. The CDR3 consists of 15 residues. The DNA of the CDR3 is TGTGCCAGCAGTTACAGAGGGCGGAACACCGGGGAGCTGTTTTTT. As protein: CASSYRGRNTGELFF.

In its sample, this clonotype was seen many times. This rearrangement joins TRBV9 to TRBJ2-7; a weak D match, TRBD2 (6 bases). The CDR3 totals 14 residues. The V end was cut by 3 bases, the J end by 2 bases, with 12 bases between. Germline V lookup: CDR1 SGDLS, CDR2 YYNGEE. In nucleotides, the CDR3 is TGTGCCAGCAGCGCCGGAGGGAGTACCTACGAGCAGTACTTC. Amino acid sequence: CASSAGGSTYEQYF.

The genes are TRBV27 and TRBJ2-7, with TRBD1 matching over 7 bases. Germline CDR1 reads MNHEY; CDR2 reads SMNVEV (reference sequence). The CDR3 extends over 14 amino acids. V shed 6 bases and J 2 bases; nucleotides not matched to a gene: 7. The CDR3 spells CASRVATGTYEQYF. As DNA, the CDR3 is TGTGCCAGCAGGGTTGCGACAGGGACCTACGAGCAGTACTTC.

The chain joins TRBV20-1 to TRBJ2-3; D gene uncertain. The CDR3 runs 12 residues. Germline CDR1 and CDR2: DFQATT and SNEGSKA (reference sequence). Trimming left V 3 bases short and J 4 bases short, with 8 bases between. The CDR3 region has the DNA TGCAGTGCTAGCCCGAGCTCAGATACGCAGTATTTT. Its protein product is CSASPSSDTQYF.

This chain connects TRBV5-1 to TRBJ1-5; 10 nucleotides match TRBD1. Germline V lookup: CDR1 SGHRS, CDR2 YFSETQ. Trimming at V came to 0 bases and at J to 2 bases, leaving 2 bases not matched to a gene. CDR3 length: 16 residues. CDR3 sequence (DNA): TGCGCCAGCAGCTTGGGCGGGACAGGGGGCAATCAGCCCCAGCATTTT. Its translation is CASSLGGTGGNQPQHF. The variable domain in full, completed from reference TRBV5-1 and TRBJ1-5, reads KAGVTQTPRYLIKTRGQQVTLSCSPISGHRSVSWYQQTPGQGLQFLFEYFSETQRNKGNFPGRFSGRQFSNSRSEMNVSTLELGDSALYLCASSLGGTGGNQPQHFGDGTRLSIL.

This clonotype was recorded many times. V is TRBV19 and J is TRBJ1-1, with TRBD1 identical over 8 bases. The CDR3 loop spans 16 amino acids. Germline CDR1 reads LNHDA; CDR2 reads SQIVND (reference sequence). The ends lost 3 bases at V and 1 base at J; junction bases unmatched: 7. The CDR3 protein is CASSIPRTGWNTEAFF. DNA for the CDR3: TGTGCCAGTAGTATCCCTCGGACAGGGTGGAACACTGAAGCTTTCTTT.

In this sample, this clonotype turned up many times. The chain couples TRBV5-4 to TRBJ2-7, with 9 nucleotides matching TRBD2. The CDR3 runs to 15 residues. V shed 4 bases and J 6 bases; nucleotides not matched to a gene: 11. CDR1 and CDR2 from the germline V gene are SGHNT and YYREEE (reference sequence). The CDR3 sequence: CASSPWGLAGTEQYF. The CDR3 DNA sequence: TGTGCCAGCAGCCCTTGGGGTCTAGCGGGAACCGAGCAGTACTTC. Full variable domain (missing parts from reference TRBV5-4 and TRBJ2-7): ETGVTQSPTHLIKTRGQQVTLRCSSQSGHNTVSWYQQALGQGPQFIFQYYREEENGRGNFPPRFSGLQFPNYSSELNVNALELDDSALYLCASSPWGLAGTEQYFGPGTRLTVT.

The chain joins TRBV28 to TRBJ2-3, with 10 bases identical to TRBD2. CDR3 length: 17 amino acids. With V trimmed by 3 bases and J by 1 base, 7 bases remained unmatched. Germline V gene lookup returns CDR1 MDHEN and CDR2 SYDVKM. The CDR3 DNA follows: TGTGCCAGCAGTTTTCAGCTAGCGGGAGAGTGCACAGATACGCAGTATTTT. It encodes CASSFQLAGECTDTQYF. Full variable domain (outside the CDR3, taken from reference TRBV28 and TRBJ2-3): DVKVTQSSRYLVKRTGEKVFLECVQDMDHENMFWYRQDPGLGLRLIYFSYDVKMKEKGDIPEGYSVSREKKERFSLILESASTNQTSMYLCASSFQLAGECTDTQYFGPGTRLTVL.

Only a few counts were recorded for this clonotype. The chain joins TRBV24-1 to TRBJ1-2; tentatively, D is TRBD1 (5 bases). Germline-derived CDR1 and CDR2 are KGHDR and SFDVKD. V lost 3 bases to trimming and J lost 2 bases, with 9 bases between them. The length of the CDR3 is 14 residues. The CDR3: CATSDGGRNYGYTF. CDR3 nucleotides: TGTGCCACCAGTGATGGGGGTAGAAACTATGGCTACACCTTC.

This clonotype showed up many times. DNA of the CDR3: TGCGCCAGCAGCCAATATCCTAGCGGGAGCTCCTACAATGAGCAGTTCTTC. This encodes CASSQYPSGSSYNEQFF. J is TRBJ2-1 and V is TRBV4-1; 10 positions match TRBD2. The CDR3 spans 17 residues. Losses at the gene ends were 2 bases for V and 0 bases for J; bases not matched to a gene: 4. Germline-derived CDR1 and CDR2 are MGHRA and YSYEKL.

This chain connects TRBV7-2 to TRBJ2-1; D perhaps matches TRBD1 (6 bases). V lost 5 bases and J lost 12, with 17 bases in between. The CDR3 has 13 amino acids. Looked up from germline, CDR1 is SGHTA and CDR2 is FQGNSA. This CDR3 reads CASSRDGQLAQFF. The CDR3 DNA is TGTGCCAGCAGCCGCGACGGACAGCTCGCGCAGTTCTTC.

This clonotype has ten or more counts. The genes are TRBV2 and TRBJ2-1, with a tentative D call TRBD2 (6 bases). The CDR3 spans 15 residues. V lost 2 bases and J lost 4, with 12 bases in between. Germline V gene sequence: CDR1 SNHLY, CDR2 FYNNEI. This chain's CDR3 is CASSELEGRYNEQFF. The CDR3 DNA reads TGTGCCAGCAGTGAACTGGAGGGCCGGTACAATGAGCAGTTCTTC.

This clonotype was seen many times. V gene TRBV12-3 or TRBV12-4 combines with J gene TRBJ1-2, with D unclear. V was cut by 2 bases and J by 2 bases, with 12 bases left in between. This CDR3 is 15 amino acids long. The CDR3 sequence is CASSLFQAANYGYTF. The CDR3 region has the DNA TGTGCCAGCAGTTTATTTCAGGCAGCCAACTATGGCTACACCTTC.

There are many counts of this clonotype. The V call is TRBV4-3, the J call TRBJ2-1; a weak D match, TRBD2 (5 bases). V was pared by 4 bases and J by 6 bases, with 19 bases between. The CDR3 runs to 16 residues. Germline V gives CDR1 LGHNA, CDR2 YSLEER. CDR3 DNA: TGCGCCAGCAGCCCCCAGGCGAGGGAGTGGTTCAATGAGCAGTTCTTC. Protein: CASSPQAREWFNEQFF.

This clonotype has only one observation. The conserved closing phenylalanine or tryptophan is absent in this CDR3, likely reflecting a read error. The rearrangement joins TRBV4-3 to TRBJ2-1; D could derive from TRBD1 or TRBD2 (5 bases each). This CDR3 region has 16 residues. Trimming left V 2 bases short and J 2 bases short, with 13 bases between. Germline V gene sequence: CDR1 LGHNA, CDR2 YSLEER. The CDR3: CASSQRDQDPYNEQFV. The CDR3 DNA reads TGCGCCAGCAGCCAACGGGACCAGGACCCCTACAATGAGCAGTTCGTC.

The rearrangement joins TRBV19 to TRBJ2-7, with D perhaps being TRBD1 or TRBD2 (7 bases each). CDR1 is LNHDA and CDR2 is SQIVND in the germline V gene (reference sequence). This CDR3 comprises 14 residues. V was shortened by 9 bases and J by 3 bases, with 18 bases between the two germline ends. The CDR3, as DNA: TGTGCCAGCCAGGCGGGGGACAGTATCTACGAGCAGTACTTC. Translated: CASQAGDSIYEQYF.

J is TRBJ2-1 and V is TRBV7-9; D remains unclear. The CDR3 length is 11 residues. Trimming shortened V by 8 bases and J by 6 bases, and 8 bases separated the two germline ends. Germline-derived CDR1 and CDR2 are SEHNR and FQNEAQ (reference sequence). CDR3 nucleotide sequence: TGTGCCAGCGCGGTCGGCAATGAGCAGTTCTTC. Its protein product is CASAVGNEQFF.

This clonotype showed up many times. J is TRBJ2-1 and V is TRBV12-3 or TRBV12-4, with 8 bases lining up with TRBD2. The CDR3 has 20 residues. The J segment lost 1 base and the V segment lost 3 bases, leaving 17 bases of the junction unmatched. The DNA of the CDR3 is TGTGCCAGCAGTTTTCCTAACCGATTTAGCGGGATGTCTTCCTACAATGAGCAGTTCTTC. It is translated as CASSFPNRFSGMSSYNEQFF.

The V gene is TRBV19, the J gene TRBJ2-6; 9 nucleotides agree with TRBD1. The CDR3 has 19 residues. Germline loops: CDR1 LNHDA, CDR2 SQIVND (reference sequence). Trimming cost V 6 bases and J 5 bases; bases outside gene matches: 17. Written as DNA, the CDR3 is TGTGCCAGTAGCCGCACTCGGGACAGGGCAATTGCAAGGGCCAACGTCCTGACTTTC. Protein: CASSRTRDRAIARANVLTF.

V usage is TRBV20-1 and J usage is TRBJ2-5, with D unclear. The V gene lost 6 bases and the J gene lost 2 bases, with 16 bases spanning the gap. CDR1 and CDR2 (germline): DFQATT, SNEGSKA (reference sequence). The CDR3 sequence is 14 residues long. The CDR3 loop reads CSAMDRILQETQYF. The CDR3 bases are TGCAGTGCCATGGACCGGATACTGCAAGAGACCCAGTACTTC.

The table lists this clonotype with many counts. This sequence joins TRBV27 and TRBJ1-1, with D possibly being TRBD1 (6 bases). Germline loops: CDR1 MNHEY, CDR2 SMNVEV (reference sequence). Trimming removed 3 bases at V and 1 base at J, with 9 bases between. The CDR3 loop spans 14 amino acids. CDR3 amino acids: CASSLWGPNTEAFF. The CDR3 nucleotides are TGTGCCAGCAGTTTGTGGGGGCCGAACACTGAAGCTTTCTTT.

This rearrangement joins TRBV3-1 to TRBJ1-5; TRBD1 might be the D (6 bases). The CDR3 is 17 amino acids. CDR1 and CDR2 from the germline V gene are LGHDT and YNNKEL (reference sequence). The germline V and J ends were trimmed by 4 bases and 0 bases, with 16 bases remaining between them. The CDR3 nucleotides are TGTGCCAGCAGCCGCCATCGGACAGCTTATAGCAATCAGCCCCAGCATTTT. This codes for CASSRHRTAYSNQPQHF.

This clonotype was found many times. The chain employs TRBV24-1 and TRBJ2-7; the D gene is possibly TRBD2 (6 bases). Between the trimmed V and J ends, which lost 2 bases and 0 bases, there was a span of 13 bases. CDR1 and CDR2 from the germline V gene are KGHDR and SFDVKD. This CDR3 comprises 16 residues. The CDR3 region is CATSDSEGTGSYEQYF. The CDR3 region has the DNA TGTGCCACCAGTGATTCGGAGGGGACCGGCTCCTACGAGCAGTACTTC.

This clonotype was picked up many times. This chain joins TRBV30 and TRBJ1-3; D ambiguous. This CDR3 has 14 residues. Per the germline V gene, CDR1 is GTSNPN and CDR2 is SVGIG (reference sequence). The germline V and J ends were trimmed by 1 base and 0 bases, with 7 bases remaining between them. CDR3 sequence: CAWSASLSGNTIYF. CDR3 DNA: TGTGCCTGGAGTGCCAGTCTCTCTGGAAACACCATATATTTT.

This clonotype was detected ten times or more. The chain couples TRBV20-1 to TRBJ1-2, with TRBD1 as a possible D gene (6 bases). Germline values: CDR1 DFQATT, CDR2 SNEGSKA (reference sequence). CDR3 size: 11 residues. Trimming cost V 5 bases and J 8 bases, with 12 bases left between them. The CDR3 DNA is TGCAGTGCTCCAACAGGGAACGGCTACACCTTC. Translation gives CSAPTGNGYTF.